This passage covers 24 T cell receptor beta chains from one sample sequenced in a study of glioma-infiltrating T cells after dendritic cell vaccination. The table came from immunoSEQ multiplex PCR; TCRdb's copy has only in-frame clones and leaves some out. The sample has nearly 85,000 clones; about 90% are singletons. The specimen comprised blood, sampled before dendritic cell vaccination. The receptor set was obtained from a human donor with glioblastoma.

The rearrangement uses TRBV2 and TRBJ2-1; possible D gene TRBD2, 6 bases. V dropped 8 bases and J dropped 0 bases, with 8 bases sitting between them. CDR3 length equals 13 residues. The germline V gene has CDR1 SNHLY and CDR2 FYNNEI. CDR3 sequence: CASGGLSYNEQFF. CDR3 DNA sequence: TGTGCCAGCGGGGGACTCTCCTACAATGAGCAGTTCTTC.

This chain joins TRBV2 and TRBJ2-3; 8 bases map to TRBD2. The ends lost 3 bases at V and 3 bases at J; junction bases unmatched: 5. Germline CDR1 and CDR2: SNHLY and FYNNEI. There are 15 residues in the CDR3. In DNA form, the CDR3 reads TGTGCCAGCAGTGAGGTAGGACTAGCAACAGATACGCAGTATTTT. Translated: CASSEVGLATDTQYF. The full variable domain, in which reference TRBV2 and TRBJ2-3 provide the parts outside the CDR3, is EPEVTQTPSHQVTQMGQEVILRCVPISNHLYFYWYRQILGQKVEFLVSFYNNEISEKSEIFDDQFSVERPDGSNFTLKIRSTKLEDSAMYFCASSEVGLATDTQYFGPGTRLTVL.

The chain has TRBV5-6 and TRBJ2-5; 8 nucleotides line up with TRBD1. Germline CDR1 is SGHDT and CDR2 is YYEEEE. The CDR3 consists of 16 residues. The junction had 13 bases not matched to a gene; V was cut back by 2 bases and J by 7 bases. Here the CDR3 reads CASSLVTTGAVRTQYF. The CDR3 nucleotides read TGTGCCAGCAGCTTAGTTACGACAGGGGCCGTTCGGACCCAGTACTTC.

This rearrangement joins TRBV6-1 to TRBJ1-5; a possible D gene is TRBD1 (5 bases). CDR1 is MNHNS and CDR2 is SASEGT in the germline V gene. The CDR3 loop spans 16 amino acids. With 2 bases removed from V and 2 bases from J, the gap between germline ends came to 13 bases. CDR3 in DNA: TGTGCCAGCAGTGAAAGCGCAGGGTCGGGCAATCAGCCCCAGCATTTT. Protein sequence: CASSESAGSGNQPQHF.

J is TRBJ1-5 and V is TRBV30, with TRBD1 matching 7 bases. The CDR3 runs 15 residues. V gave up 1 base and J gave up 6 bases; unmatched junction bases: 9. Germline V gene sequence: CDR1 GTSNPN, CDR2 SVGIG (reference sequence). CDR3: CAWSEGGPGAQPQHF. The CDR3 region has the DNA TGTGCCTGGAGTGAAGGGGGCCCAGGGGCTCAGCCCCAGCATTTT.

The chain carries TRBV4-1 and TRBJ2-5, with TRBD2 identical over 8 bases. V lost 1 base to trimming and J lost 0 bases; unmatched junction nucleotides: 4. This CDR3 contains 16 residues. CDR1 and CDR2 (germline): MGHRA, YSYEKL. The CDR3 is CASSQGLARYQETQYF. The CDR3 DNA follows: TGCGCCAGCAGCCAAGGACTAGCGAGGTACCAAGAGACCCAGTACTTC.

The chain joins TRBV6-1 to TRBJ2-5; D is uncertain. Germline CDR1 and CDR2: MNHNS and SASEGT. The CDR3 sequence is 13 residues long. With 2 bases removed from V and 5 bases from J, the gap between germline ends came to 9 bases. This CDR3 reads CASSEYREETQYF. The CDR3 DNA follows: TGTGCCAGCAGTGAATACAGAGAGGAGACCCAGTACTTC.

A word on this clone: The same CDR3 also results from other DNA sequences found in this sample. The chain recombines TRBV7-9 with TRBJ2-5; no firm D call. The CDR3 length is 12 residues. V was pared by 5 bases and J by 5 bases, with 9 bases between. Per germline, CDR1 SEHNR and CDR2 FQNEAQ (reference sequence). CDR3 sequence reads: CASSLQAETQYF. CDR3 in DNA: TGTGCCAGCAGCCTCCAAGCTGAGACCCAGTACTTC.

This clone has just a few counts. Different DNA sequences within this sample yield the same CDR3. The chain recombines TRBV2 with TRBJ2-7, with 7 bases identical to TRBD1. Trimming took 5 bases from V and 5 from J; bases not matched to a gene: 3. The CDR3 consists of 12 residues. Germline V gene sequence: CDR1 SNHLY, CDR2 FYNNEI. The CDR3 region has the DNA TGTGCCAGCAGTAGACAGGGTCACGAGCAGTACTTC. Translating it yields CASSRQGHEQYF.

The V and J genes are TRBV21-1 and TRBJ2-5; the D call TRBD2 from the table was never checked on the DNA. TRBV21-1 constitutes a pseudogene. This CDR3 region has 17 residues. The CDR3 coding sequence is TGTGCCAGCAGCAAAGGAGTGTCACTCTCAAGTAAAGAGACCCAGTACTTC. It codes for CASSKGVSLSSKETQYF.

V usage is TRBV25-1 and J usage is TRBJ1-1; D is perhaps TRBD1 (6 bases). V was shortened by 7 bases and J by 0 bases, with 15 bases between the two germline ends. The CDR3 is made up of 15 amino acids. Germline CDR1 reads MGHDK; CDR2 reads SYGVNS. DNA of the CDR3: TGTGCCAGCATGGGGGCAGGAGATTTGAACACTGAAGCTTTCTTT. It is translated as CASMGAGDLNTEAFF.

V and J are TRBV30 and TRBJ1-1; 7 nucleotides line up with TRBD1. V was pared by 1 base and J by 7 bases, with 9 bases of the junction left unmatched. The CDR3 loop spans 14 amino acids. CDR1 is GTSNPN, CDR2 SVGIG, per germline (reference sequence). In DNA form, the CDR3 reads TGTGCCTGGAGTGCCCTCATCTACAGGGGTGAAGCTTTCTTT. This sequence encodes CAWSALIYRGEAFF.

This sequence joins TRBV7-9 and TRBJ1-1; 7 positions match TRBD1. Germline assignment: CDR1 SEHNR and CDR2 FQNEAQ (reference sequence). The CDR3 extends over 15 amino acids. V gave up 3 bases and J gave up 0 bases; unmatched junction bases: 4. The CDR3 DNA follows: TGTGCCAGCAGCTTTTGGGACAGAATGAACACTGAAGCTTTCTTT. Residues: CASSFWDRMNTEAFF.

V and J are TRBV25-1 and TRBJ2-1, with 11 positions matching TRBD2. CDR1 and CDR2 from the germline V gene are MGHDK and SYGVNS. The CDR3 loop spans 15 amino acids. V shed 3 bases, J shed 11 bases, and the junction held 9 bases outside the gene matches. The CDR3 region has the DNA TGTGCCAGCAGTGACACTAGCGGGAGCCCCCTTAAGCAGTTCTTC. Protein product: CASSDTSGSPLKQFF.

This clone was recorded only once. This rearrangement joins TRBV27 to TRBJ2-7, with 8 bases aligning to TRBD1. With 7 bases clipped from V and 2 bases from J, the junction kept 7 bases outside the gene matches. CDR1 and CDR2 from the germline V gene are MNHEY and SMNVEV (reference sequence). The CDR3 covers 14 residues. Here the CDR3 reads CASKGDRSPYEQYF. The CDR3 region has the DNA TGTGCCAGCAAAGGGGACAGGAGCCCCTACGAGCAGTACTTC.

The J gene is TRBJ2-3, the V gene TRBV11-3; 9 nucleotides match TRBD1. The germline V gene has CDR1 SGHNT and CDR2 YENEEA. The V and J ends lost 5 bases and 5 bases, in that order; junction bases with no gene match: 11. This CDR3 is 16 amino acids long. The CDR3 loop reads CASSPGQGHDGDTQYF. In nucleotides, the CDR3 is TGTGCCAGCAGCCCGGGACAGGGTCATGATGGAGATACGCAGTATTTT. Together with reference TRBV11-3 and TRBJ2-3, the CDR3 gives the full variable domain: EAGVVQSPRYKIIEKKQPVAFWCNPISGHNTLYWYLQNLGQGPELLIRYENEEAVDDSQLPKDRFSAERLKGVDSTLKIQPAELGDSAVYLCASSPGQGHDGDTQYFGPGTRLTVL.

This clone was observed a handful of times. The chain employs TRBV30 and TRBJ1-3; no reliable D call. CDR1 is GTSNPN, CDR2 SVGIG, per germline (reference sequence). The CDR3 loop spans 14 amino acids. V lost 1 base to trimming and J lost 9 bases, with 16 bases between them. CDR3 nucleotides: TGTGCCTGGAGTGAGGAGAGCCCGGGGAGCACCATATATTTT. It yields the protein CAWSEESPGSTIYF.

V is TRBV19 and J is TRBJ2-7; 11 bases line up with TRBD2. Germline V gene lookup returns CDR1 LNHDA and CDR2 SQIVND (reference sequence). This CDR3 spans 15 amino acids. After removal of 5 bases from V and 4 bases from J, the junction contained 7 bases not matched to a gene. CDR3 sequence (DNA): TGTGCCAGTAGTGAAGTAGCGGGGGGGCCTTACGAGCAGTACTTC. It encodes CASSEVAGGPYEQYF.

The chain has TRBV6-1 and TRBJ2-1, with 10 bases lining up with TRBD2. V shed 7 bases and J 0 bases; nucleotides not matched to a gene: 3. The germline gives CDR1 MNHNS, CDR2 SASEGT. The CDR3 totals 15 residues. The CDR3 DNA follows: TGTGCCAGCACCTGGACTAGCGGCTCCTACAATGAGCAGTTCTTC. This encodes CASTWTSGSYNEQFF.

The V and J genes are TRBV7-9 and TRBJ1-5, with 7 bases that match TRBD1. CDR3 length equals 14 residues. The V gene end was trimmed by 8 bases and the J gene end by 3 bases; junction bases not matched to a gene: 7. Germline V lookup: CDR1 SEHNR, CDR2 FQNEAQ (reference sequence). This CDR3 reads CASRDSADNQPQHF. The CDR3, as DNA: TGTGCCAGCCGGGACAGTGCTGACAATCAGCCCCAGCATTTT.

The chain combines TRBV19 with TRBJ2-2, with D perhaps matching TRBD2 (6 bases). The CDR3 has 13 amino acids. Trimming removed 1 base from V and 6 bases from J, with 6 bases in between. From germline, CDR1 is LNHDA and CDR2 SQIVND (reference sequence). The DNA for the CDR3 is TGTGCCAGTAGTATAGGGGGGGCCGGGGAGCTGTTTTTT. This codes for CASSIGGAGELFF.

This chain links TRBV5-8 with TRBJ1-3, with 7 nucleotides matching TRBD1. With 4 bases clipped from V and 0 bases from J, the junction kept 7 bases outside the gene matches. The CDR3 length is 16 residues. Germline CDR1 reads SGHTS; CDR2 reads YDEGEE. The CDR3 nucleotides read TGTGCCAGCAGCCTACTGGGACAGTACTCTGGAAACACCATATATTTT. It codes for CASSLLGQYSGNTIYF.

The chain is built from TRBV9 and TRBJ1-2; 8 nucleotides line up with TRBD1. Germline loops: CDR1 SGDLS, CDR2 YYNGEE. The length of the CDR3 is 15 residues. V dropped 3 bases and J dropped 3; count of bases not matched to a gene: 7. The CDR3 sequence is CASSARQGNDYGYTF. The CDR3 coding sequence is TGTGCCAGCAGCGCCCGACAGGGGAACGACTATGGCTACACCTTC.

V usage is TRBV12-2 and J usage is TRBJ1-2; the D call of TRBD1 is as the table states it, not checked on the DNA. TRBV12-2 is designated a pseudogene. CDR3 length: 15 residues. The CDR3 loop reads CASRPGPPSLYGYTF. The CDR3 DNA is TGTGCAAGTCGCCCTGGGCCTCCCTCCCTTTATGGCTACACCTTC.